This T cell receptor (beta chain) was documented in a study of cytomegalovirus exposure and HLA in healthy donors. Across the study: Earlier sequencing of about 179 million T cells yielded 100 million to 140 million unique TCR beta sequences. Study findings and constraints: Later analysis demonstrated an association between a missense DCLRE1C variant and TCR beta V- and J-gene trimming. Specificity for CMV antigens was confirmed in vitro for a few of the CMV-associated chains. A classifier reportedly called cytomegalovirus status with high sensitivity and specificity.

This clone was counted a few times. Its cognate antigen is unknown. This PCR relied on a set of 60 Vbeta primers and 13 Jbeta primers. Profiling relied on immunoSEQ multiplex PCR, and the TCRdb table lists in-frame clones only, not all of them. The data show 110,000 to 150,000 clones, more than 7.5% seen once. What was sequenced was PBMCs. The TCR comes from a man aged 45-65 years in good health and CMV-seronegative.

The CDR3 sequence is CASSFGQGGFYNEQFF. CDR3 coding DNA: TGTGCCAGCAGCTTTGGACAGGGTGGGTTCTACAATGAGCAGTTCTTC. V gene TRBV7-3 combines with J gene TRBJ2-1; 8 bases agree with TRBD1. The length of the CDR3 is 16 residues. CDR1 is SGHTA, CDR2 FQGTGA, per germline. The V gene end was trimmed by 3 bases and the J gene end by 3 bases; junction bases not matched to a gene: 7. The full variable domain, completed using reference TRBV7-3 and TRBJ2-1, is GAGVSQTPSNKVTEKGKYVELRCDPISGHTALYWYRQSLGQGPEFLIYFQGTGAADDSGLPNDRFFAVRPEGSVSTLKIQRTERGDSAVYLCASSFGQGGFYNEQFFGPGTRLTVL.